Given below is one T cell receptor (beta chain) in context. Its antigen has not been determined. Qualities for individual bases were not recorded, and no much larger clone is one base off. These data originate in a study of T cell changes during pregnancy in multiple sclerosis (dated by TCRdb to the late 2010s). Some background on the complete study: In women with multiple sclerosis, the researchers looked at how the T cell repertoire shifted as pregnancy progressed.

CDR1 LGHNT and CDR2 FRNRAP are derived from the germline V gene. V loses 3 bases of germline sequence and J loses 3 bases, and the interval between the two ends is 5 bases. The cysteine opens and the phenylalanine closes a CDR3 of 12 amino acids. CDR3 DNA is the only sequence kept; it has 36 bases, read in frame from the first base. To prepare the library, the immunoSEQ multiplex PCR assay was applied. Held by TCRdb, this immuneACCESS table contains in-frame sequences only and omits some clones. Under half of the omission traces to an unresolved V gene where checked; the cause of the rest is unknown. In all, the sample holds 10,000 to 12,000 clones, and roughly 89% of those were seen once. Of the sample, around 5.5% is held by the ten largest clones.

This specimen consisted of CD8+ T cells from peripheral blood mononuclear cells, obtained in the first trimester of pregnancy. The receptor was derived from a female donor in good health, enrolled as a control in a pregnancy study. This chain is built from TRBV12-5 and TRBJ1-2, with no reliable assignment of the D segment. This receptor has the CDR3 CASGLEHYGYTF. The DNA is as follows: TGTGCTAGTGGTTTAGAGCACTATGGCTACACCTTC.